The 13 T cell receptor beta chains below all came from one sample that was sequenced in a study of identical twins. TCRdb analysed the 5' RACE reads with MiXCR anew, one entry per CDR3 protein. This sample has about 240,000 distinct CDR3 sequences, with about 12% found just once. The data also belong to a second study, concerning yellow fever vaccine responses in identical twins.

The material sequenced was memory (CD45RO+) T cells sorted from blood. The receptors were sampled from a woman aged 18-30 years in good health.

The V and J genes are TRBV11-2 and TRBJ1-1, with D unclear. The germline gives CDR1 SGHAT, CDR2 FQNNGV. The CDR3 totals 13 residues. V lost 4 bases, J lost 0 bases, and 6 bases lay in between. CDR3 sequence: CASSSAMNTEAFF. CDR3 DNA: TGTGCCAGCAGCTCGGCTATGAACACTGAAGCTTTCTTT.

Ten or more counts support this clonotype. The chain combines TRBV27 with TRBJ2-3, with 7 positions matching TRBD1. Germline CDR1 MNHEY, CDR2 SMNVEV (reference sequence). The J segment lost 1 base and the V segment lost 6 bases, leaving 10 bases of the junction unmatched. The CDR3 spans 16 residues. CDR3 bases: TGTGCCAGCAGCCTCGACAGGGATCGGGGCACAGATACGCAGTATTTT. As protein: CASSLDRDRGTDTQYF.

Ten or more counts support this clonotype. The gene calls are TRBV24-1 and TRBJ2-7; a possible D gene is TRBD2 (6 bases). V lost 0 bases to trimming and J lost 1 base, with 15 bases between them. This CDR3 region has 17 residues. CDR1 and CDR2 from the germline V gene are KGHDR and SFDVKD. The CDR3 reads CATSDLGAGGESYEQYF. The CDR3 DNA is TGTGCCACCAGTGATTTGGGGGCTGGCGGGGAATCCTACGAGCAGTACTTC.

The V call is TRBV3-1, the J call TRBJ2-7; 9 nucleotides agree with TRBD1. This CDR3 contains 15 residues. Germline V CDR1 and CDR2: LGHDT, YNNKEL (reference sequence). The V segment lost 2 bases and the J segment 2 bases; nucleotides outside the gene matches: 4. CDR3 amino acids: CASSQRWTGAYEQYF. In DNA, the CDR3 is TGTGCCAGCAGCCAACGGTGGACAGGGGCCTACGAGCAGTACTTC.

This clonotype was counted only a few times. The chain joins TRBV3-1 to TRBJ2-5; 12 bases agree with TRBD2. The CDR3 length is 16 residues. The V gene end was trimmed by 4 bases and the J gene end by 4 bases; junction bases not matched to a gene: 7. Germline values: CDR1 LGHDT, CDR2 YNNKEL (reference sequence). Written as DNA, the CDR3 is TGTGCCAGCAGCCGACAACTAGCGGGAGGACGAGAGACCCAGTACTTC. Translated, it gives CASSRQLAGGRETQYF.

This clonotype was seen more than once but under ten times. CDR3 loop: CASSLLRRWSTDTQYF. The CDR3 coding sequence is TGTGCCAGCAGCTTATTAAGGAGATGGTCCACAGATACGCAGTATTTT. V usage is TRBV7-2 and J usage is TRBJ2-3; D not certain. This CDR3 is built from 16 residues. Trimming removed 2 bases from V and 2 bases from J, with 14 bases in between. CDR1 SGHTA and CDR2 FQGNSA come from the germline V gene.

This clonotype was found a few times. This sequence joins TRBV18 and TRBJ1-5; D gene unclear. This CDR3 spans 13 amino acids. Germline CDR1 and CDR2: KGHSH and LQKENI. V lost 5 bases, J lost 6 bases, and 11 bases lay in between. CDR3 DNA sequence: TGTGCCAGCTCAGAGGGTATTGGTCAGCCCCAGCATTTT. Its translation is CASSEGIGQPQHF.

The chain has TRBV3-1 and TRBJ2-7; D call uncertain. This CDR3 has 15 residues. With 1 base removed from V and 2 bases from J, the gap between germline ends came to 12 bases. Germline CDR1 and CDR2: LGHDT and YNNKEL (reference sequence). The CDR3 DNA is TGTGCCAGCAGCCAAGGGTCCGCGAAGGCCTACGAGCAGTACTTC. This sequence encodes CASSQGSAKAYEQYF.

This clonotype was recorded at least ten times. The chain carries TRBV12-3 or TRBV12-4 and TRBJ2-3; D is uncertain. V was pared by 4 bases and J by 6 bases, with 14 bases between. The CDR3 consists of 14 residues. The CDR3 protein is CASSYTTRSDTQYF. The CDR3 DNA sequence: TGTGCCAGCAGTTATACAACGCGTTCCGATACGCAGTATTTT.

Details on this clonotype: The junction shows a germline mismatch at one end, possibly a read error. The V gene is TRBV7-8, the J gene TRBJ2-1; D assignment may be TRBD1 or TRBD2 (5 bases each). CDR1 and CDR2 from the germline V gene are SGHVS and FQNEAQ. This CDR3 is built from 17 residues. CDR3: CASSYPRRGGSCNEQFF. CDR3 nucleotide sequence: TGTGCCAGCAGCTACCCTCGACGGGGCGGCTCCTGCAATGAGCAGTTCTTC.

The chain couples TRBV3-1 to TRBJ2-7, with 12 nucleotides matching TRBD2. CDR1 is LGHDT and CDR2 is YNNKEL in the germline V gene (reference sequence). CDR3 length equals 19 residues. V lost 2 bases to trimming and J lost 7 bases; unmatched junction nucleotides: 18. This chain's CDR3 is CASSQHRGLAGGSYSEQYF. The CDR3 DNA is TGTGCCAGCAGCCAACATCGGGGACTAGCGGGCGGCTCCTATAGTGAGCAGTACTTC.

The V and J genes are TRBV20-1 and TRBJ2-7, with 10 bases aligning to TRBD2. Trimming removed 7 bases from V and 5 bases from J; junction bases left unmatched: 8. CDR1 and CDR2 (germline): DFQATT, SNEGSKA (reference sequence). This CDR3 has 13 amino acids. CDR3: CSGLAGAAHEQYF. The CDR3 DNA follows: TGCAGTGGTCTAGCGGGGGCAGCCCACGAGCAGTACTTC.

J is TRBJ1-4 and V is TRBV5-1, with 10 bases that match TRBD1. J was trimmed by 3 bases and V by 4 bases; bases with no gene match: 6. CDR3 size: 16 residues. Germline V CDR1 and CDR2: SGHRS, YFSETQ. CDR3 region: CASSQDGTGANEKLFF. CDR3 nucleotide sequence: TGCGCCAGCAGCCAAGACGGGACAGGGGCTAATGAAAAACTGTTTTTT.